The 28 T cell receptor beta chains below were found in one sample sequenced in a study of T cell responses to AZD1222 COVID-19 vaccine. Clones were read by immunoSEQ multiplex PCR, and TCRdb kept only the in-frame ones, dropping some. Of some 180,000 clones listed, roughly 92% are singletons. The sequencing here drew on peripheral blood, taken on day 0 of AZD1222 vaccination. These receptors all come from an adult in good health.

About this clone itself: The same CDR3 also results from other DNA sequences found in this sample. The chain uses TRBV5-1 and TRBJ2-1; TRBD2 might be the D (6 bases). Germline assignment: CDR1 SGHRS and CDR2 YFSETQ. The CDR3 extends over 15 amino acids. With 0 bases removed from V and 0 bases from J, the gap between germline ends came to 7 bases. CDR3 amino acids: CASSLDGSSYNEQFF. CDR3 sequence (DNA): TGCGCCAGCAGCTTGGACGGGAGCTCCTACAATGAGCAGTTCTTC. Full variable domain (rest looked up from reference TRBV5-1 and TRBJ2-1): KAGVTQTPRYLIKTRGQQVTLSCSPISGHRSVSWYQQTPGQGLQFLFEYFSETQRNKGNFPGRFSGRQFSNSRSEMNVSTLELGDSALYLCASSLDGSSYNEQFFGPGTRLTVL.

CDR3 coding DNA: TGTGCCAGCAGCTCCCTGCCCGACAGGGGCACCGGGGAGCTGTTTTTT. It yields the protein CASSSLPDRGTGELFF. V is TRBV7-6 and J is TRBJ2-2; 8 bases are a match to TRBD1. The CDR3 covers 16 residues. The germline V gene encodes CDR1 SGHVS and CDR2 FNYEAQ. Trimming removed 4 bases from V and 4 bases from J; junction bases left unmatched: 8.

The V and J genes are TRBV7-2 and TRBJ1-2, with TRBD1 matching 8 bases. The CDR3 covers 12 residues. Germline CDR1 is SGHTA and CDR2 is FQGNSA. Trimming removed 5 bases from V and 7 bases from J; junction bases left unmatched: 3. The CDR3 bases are TGTGCCAGCAGCCCGGGACAGGTTGGCTACACCTTC. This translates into CASSPGQVGYTF. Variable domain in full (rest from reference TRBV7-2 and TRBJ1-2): GAGVSQSPSNKVTEKGKDVELRCDPISGHTALYWYRQSLGQGLEFLIYFQGNSAPDKSGLPSDRFSAERTGGSVSTLTIQRTQQEDSAVYLCASSPGQVGYTFGSGTRLTVV.

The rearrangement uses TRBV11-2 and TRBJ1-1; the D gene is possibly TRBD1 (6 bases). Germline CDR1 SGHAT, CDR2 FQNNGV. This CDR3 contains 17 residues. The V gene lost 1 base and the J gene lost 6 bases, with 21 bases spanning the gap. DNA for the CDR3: TGTGCCAGCAGCTTAGTGGGGGGCCTCTTTGGGAGCGCTGAAGCTTTCTTT. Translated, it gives CASSLVGGLFGSAEAFF.

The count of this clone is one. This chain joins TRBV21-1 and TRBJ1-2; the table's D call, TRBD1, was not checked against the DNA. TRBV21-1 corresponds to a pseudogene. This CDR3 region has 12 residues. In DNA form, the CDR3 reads TGTGCCAGCATGGGGGCCTACTATGGCTACACCTTC. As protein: CASMGAYYGYTF.

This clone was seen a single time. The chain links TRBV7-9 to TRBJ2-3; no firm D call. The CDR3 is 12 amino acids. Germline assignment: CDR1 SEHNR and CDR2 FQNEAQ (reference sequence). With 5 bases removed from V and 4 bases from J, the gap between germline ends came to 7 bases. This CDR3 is CASSRMSDTQYF. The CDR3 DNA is TGTGCCAGCAGCCGAATGTCAGATACGCAGTATTTT.

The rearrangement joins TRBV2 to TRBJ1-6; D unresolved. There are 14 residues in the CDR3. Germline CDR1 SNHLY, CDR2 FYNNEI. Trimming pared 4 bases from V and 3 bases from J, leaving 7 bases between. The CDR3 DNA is TGTGCCAGCAGTGTAAGGGACTATAATTCACCCCTCCACTTT. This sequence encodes CASSVRDYNSPLHF.

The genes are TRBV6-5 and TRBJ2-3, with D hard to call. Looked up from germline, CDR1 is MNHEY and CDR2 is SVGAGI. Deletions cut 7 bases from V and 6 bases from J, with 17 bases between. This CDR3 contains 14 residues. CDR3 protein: CASTYRSGWDTQYF. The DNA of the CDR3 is TGTGCCAGCACCTACCGGTCCGGGTGGGATACGCAGTATTTT.

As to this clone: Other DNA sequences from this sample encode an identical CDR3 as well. CDR3 coding DNA: TGCGCCAGCAGCTTAAGCACAGATACGCAGTATTTT. Translated, it gives CASSLSTDTQYF. The chain has TRBV5-1 and TRBJ2-3; D uncertain. V lost 2 bases and J lost 0, with 1 base in between. Germline V gene data show CDR1 as SGHRS and CDR2 as YFSETQ. The length of the CDR3 is 12 residues.

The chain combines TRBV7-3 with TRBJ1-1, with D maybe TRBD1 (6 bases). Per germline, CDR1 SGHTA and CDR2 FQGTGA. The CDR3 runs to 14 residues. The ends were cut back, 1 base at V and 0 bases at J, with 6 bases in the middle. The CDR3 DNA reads TGTGCCAGCAGCTTAAGGGGGCTGAACACTGAAGCTTTCTTT. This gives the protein CASSLRGLNTEAFF.

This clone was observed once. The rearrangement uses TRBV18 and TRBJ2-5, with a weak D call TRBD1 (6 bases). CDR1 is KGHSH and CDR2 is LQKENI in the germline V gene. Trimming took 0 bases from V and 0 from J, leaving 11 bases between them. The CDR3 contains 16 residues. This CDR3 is CASSPPGALYQETQYF. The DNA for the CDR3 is TGTGCCAGCTCACCACCGGGGGCTTTGTACCAAGAGACCCAGTACTTC.

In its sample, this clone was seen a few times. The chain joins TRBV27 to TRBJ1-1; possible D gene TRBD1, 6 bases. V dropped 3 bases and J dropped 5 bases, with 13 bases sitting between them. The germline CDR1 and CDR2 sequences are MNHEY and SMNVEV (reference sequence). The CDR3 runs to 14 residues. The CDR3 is CASSFGWGQTEAFF. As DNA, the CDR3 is TGTGCCAGCAGTTTTGGATGGGGGCAAACTGAAGCTTTCTTT.

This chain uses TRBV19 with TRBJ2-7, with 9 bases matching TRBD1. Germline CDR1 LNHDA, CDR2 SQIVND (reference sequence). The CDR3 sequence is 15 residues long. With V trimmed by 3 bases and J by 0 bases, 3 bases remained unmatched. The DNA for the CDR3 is TGTGCCAGTAGTATCCCGGGACAGGGCTCCTACGAGCAGTACTTC. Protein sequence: CASSIPGQGSYEQYF. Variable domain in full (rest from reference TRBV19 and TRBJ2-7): DGGITQSPKYLFRKEGQNVTLSCEQNLNHDAMYWYRQDPGQGLRLIYYSQIVNDFQKGDIAEGYSVSREKKESFPLTVTSAQKNPTAFYLCASSIPGQGSYEQYFGPGTRLTVT.

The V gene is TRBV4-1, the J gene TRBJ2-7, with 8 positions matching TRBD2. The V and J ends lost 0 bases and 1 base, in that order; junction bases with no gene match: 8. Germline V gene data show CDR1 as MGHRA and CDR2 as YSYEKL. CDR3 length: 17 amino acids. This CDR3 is CASSQDRGGLGSYEQYF. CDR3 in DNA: TGCGCCAGCAGCCAAGATCGGGGGGGACTAGGGTCCTACGAGCAGTACTTC.

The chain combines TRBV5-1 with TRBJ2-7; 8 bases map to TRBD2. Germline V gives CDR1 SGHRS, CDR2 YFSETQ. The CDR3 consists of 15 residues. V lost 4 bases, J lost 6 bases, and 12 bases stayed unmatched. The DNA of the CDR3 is TGCGCCAGCAGCCCGGGAGGCAGCGGGAGATCCGAGCAGTACTTC. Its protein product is CASSPGGSGRSEQYF.

CDR3 amino acids: CASSLGWGNEQYF. CDR3 bases: TGTGCCAGCAGCTTGGGGTGGGGGAACGAGCAGTACTTC. The chain recombines TRBV5-4 with TRBJ2-7, with D perhaps given as TRBD1 or TRBD2 (5 bases each). The CDR3 covers 13 residues. CDR1 and CDR2 (germline): SGHNT, YYREEE (reference sequence). V was pared by 0 bases and J by 5 bases, with 9 bases between.

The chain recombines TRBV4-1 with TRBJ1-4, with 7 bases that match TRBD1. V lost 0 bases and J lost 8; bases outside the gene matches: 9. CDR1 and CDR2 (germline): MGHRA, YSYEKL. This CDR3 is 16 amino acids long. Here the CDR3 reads CASSQDNRDRGEKLFF. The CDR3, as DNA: TGCGCCAGCAGCCAAGATAACCGGGACAGAGGGGAAAAACTGTTTTTT.

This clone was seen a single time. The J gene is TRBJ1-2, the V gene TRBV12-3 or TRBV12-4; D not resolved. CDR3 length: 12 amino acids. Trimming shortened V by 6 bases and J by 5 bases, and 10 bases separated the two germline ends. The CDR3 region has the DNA TGTGCCAGCAGACCTCCAGGTTATGGCTACACCTTC. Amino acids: CASRPPGYGYTF.

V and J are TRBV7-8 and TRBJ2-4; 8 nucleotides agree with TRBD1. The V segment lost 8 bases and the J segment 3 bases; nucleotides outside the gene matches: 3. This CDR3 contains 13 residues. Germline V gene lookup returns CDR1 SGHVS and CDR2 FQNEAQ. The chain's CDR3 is CASGDRNKNIQYF. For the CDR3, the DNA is TGTGCCAGCGGGGACAGGAACAAAAACATTCAGTACTTC.

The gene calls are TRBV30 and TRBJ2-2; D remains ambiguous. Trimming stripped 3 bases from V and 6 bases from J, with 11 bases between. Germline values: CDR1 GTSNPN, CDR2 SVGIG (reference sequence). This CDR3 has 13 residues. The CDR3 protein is CAWSASSAGELFF. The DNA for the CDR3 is TGTGCCTGGAGCGCGAGCTCGGCCGGGGAGCTGTTTTTT.

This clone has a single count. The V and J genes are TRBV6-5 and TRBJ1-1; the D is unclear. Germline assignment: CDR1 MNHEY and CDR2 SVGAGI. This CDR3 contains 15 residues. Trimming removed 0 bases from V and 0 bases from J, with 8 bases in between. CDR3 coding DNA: TGTGCCAGCAGTTACTCGGGATTAATGAACACTGAAGCTTTCTTT. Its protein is CASSYSGLMNTEAFF.

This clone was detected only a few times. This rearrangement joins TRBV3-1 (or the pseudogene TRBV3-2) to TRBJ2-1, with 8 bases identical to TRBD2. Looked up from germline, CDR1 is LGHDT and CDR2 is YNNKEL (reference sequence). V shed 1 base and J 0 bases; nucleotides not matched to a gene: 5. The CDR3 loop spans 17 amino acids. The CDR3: CASSQGLARSSYNEQFF. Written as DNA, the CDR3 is TGTGCCAGCAGCCAAGGACTAGCGCGGAGCTCCTACAATGAGCAGTTCTTC.

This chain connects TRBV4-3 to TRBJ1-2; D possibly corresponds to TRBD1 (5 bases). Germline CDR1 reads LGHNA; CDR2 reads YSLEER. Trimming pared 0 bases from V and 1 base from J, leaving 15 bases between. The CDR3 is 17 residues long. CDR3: CASSQDSRADRNYGYTF. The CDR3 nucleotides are TGCGCCAGCAGCCAAGATAGCAGGGCCGACCGTAACTATGGCTACACCTTC.

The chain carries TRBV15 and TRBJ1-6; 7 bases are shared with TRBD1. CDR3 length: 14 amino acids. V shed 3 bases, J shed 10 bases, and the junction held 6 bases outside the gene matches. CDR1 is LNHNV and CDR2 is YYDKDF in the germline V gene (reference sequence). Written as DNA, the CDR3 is TGTGCCACCAGCAGGGACAAGGGGGCCTCACCCCTCCACTTT. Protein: CATSRDKGASPLHF.

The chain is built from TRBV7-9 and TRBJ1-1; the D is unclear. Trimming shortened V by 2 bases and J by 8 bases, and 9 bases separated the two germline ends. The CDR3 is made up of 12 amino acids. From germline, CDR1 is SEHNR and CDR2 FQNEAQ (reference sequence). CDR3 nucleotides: TGTGCCAGCAGCTTAATGGGTCTCGAAGCTTTCTTT. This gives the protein CASSLMGLEAFF.

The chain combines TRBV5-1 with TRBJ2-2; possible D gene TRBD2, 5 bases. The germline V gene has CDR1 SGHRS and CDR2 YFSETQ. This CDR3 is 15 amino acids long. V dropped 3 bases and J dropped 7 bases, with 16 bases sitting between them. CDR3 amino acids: CASSSIQDLSGELFF. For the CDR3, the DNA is TGCGCCAGCAGCTCCATTCAGGACTTGAGCGGGGAGCTGTTTTTT.

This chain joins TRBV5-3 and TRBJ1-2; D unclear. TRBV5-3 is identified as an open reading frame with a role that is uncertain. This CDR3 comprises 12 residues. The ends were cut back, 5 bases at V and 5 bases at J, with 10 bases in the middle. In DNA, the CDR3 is TGTGCCAGAAGTTACGAAAGGTATGGCTACACCTTC. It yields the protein CARSYERYGYTF.

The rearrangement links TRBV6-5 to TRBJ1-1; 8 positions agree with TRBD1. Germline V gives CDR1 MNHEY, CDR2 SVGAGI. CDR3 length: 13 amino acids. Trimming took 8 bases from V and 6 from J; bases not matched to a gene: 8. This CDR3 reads CASGRTGRSEAFF. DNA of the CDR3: TGTGCCAGCGGGCGGACAGGGAGGTCTGAAGCTTTCTTT.